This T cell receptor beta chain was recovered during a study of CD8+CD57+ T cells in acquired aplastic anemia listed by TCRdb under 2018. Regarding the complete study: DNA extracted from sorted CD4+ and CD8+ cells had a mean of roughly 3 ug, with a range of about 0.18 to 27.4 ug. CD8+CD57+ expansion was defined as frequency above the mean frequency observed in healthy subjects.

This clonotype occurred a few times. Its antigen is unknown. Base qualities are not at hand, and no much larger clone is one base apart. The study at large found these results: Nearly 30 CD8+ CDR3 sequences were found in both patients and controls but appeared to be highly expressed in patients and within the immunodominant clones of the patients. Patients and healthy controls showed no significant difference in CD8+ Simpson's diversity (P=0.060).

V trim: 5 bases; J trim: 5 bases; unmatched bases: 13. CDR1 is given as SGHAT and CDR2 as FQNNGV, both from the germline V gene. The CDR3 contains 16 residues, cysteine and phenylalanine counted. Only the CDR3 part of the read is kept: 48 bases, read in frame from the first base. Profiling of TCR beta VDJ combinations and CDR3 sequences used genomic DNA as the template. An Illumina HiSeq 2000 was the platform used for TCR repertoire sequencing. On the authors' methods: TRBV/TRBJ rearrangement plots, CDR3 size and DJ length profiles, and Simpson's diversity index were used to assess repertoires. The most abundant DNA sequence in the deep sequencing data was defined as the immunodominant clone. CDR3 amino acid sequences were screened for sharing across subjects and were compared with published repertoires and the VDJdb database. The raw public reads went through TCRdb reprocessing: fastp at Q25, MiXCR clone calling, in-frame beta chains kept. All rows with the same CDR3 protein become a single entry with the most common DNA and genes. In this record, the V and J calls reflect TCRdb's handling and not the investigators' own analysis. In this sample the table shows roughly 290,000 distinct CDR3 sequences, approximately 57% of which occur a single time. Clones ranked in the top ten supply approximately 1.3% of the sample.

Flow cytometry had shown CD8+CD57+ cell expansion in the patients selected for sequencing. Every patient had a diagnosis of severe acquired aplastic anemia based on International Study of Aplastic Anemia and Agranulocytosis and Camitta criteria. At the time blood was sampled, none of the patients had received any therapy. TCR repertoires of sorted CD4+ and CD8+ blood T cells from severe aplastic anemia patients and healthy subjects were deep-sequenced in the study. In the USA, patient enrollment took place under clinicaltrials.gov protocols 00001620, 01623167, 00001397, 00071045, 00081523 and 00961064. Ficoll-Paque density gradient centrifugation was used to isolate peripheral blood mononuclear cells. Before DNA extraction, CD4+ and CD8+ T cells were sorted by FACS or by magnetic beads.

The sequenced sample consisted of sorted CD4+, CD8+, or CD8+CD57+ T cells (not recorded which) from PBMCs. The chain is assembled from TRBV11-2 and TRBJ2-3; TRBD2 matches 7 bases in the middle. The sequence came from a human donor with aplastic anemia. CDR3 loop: CASSRPLGGMEDTQYF. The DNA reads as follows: TGTGCCAGCAGCCGCCCCCTGGGGGGGATGGAAGATACGCAGTATTTT.